The 14 T cell receptor beta chains below all came from one sample that was sequenced in a study of blood T cell repertoires in COVID-19. Clones were read by immunoSEQ multiplex PCR, and TCRdb kept only the in-frame ones, dropping some. The sample contains around 230,000 clones, roughly 83% of which appear only once. The sample comprised peripheral blood. The receptors derive from a woman older than 75 with acute or convalescent COVID-19.

The chain links TRBV9 to TRBJ2-3, with TRBD2 matching over 8 bases. This CDR3 has 16 residues. CDR1 and CDR2 from the germline V gene are SGDLS and YYNGEE. V lost 0 bases to trimming and J lost 6 bases; unmatched junction nucleotides: 9. CDR3: CASSVVPGGPHDTQYF. Written as DNA, the CDR3 is TGTGCCAGCAGCGTAGTACCGGGGGGGCCCCACGATACGCAGTATTTT.

The sample holds a few counts of this clone. The chain is built from TRBV5-1 and TRBJ1-5; D gene ambiguous. The CDR3 sequence is 14 residues long. V was cut by 2 bases and J by 3 bases, with 9 bases left in between. Germline-derived CDR1 and CDR2 are SGHRS and YFSETQ. In DNA, the CDR3 is TGCGCCAGCAGCTTAGCGGGGAACAATCAGCCCCAGCATTTT. Translating gives CASSLAGNNQPQHF.

The chain combines TRBV3-1 (or the pseudogene TRBV3-2) with TRBJ2-7; 10 nucleotides align to TRBD2. V lost 1 base to trimming and J lost 2 bases; unmatched junction nucleotides: 2. The length of the CDR3 is 15 residues. Germline V gene data show CDR1 as LGHDT and CDR2 as YNNKEL (reference sequence). CDR3 in DNA: TGTGCCAGCAGCCAAGGCACTAGCGGGGCCTACGAGCAGTACTTC. As protein: CASSQGTSGAYEQYF.

The chain links TRBV30 to TRBJ1-6, with 9 bases fitting TRBD1. The CDR3 is made up of 15 amino acids. Trimming removed 5 bases from V and 8 bases from J; junction bases left unmatched: 10. CDR1 is GTSNPN, CDR2 SVGIG, per germline (reference sequence). CDR3 loop: CAWSGTGKRDSPLHF. The CDR3 nucleotides are TGTGCCTGGTCCGGGACAGGGAAGAGAGATTCACCCCTCCACTTT. Combining the CDR3 with reference TRBV30 and TRBJ1-6 gives the whole variable domain SQTIHQWPATLVQPVGSPLSLECTVEGTSNPNLYWYRQAAGRGLQLLFYSVGIGQISSEVPQNLSASRPQDRQFILSSKKLLLSDSGFYLCAWSGTGKRDSPLHFGNGTRLTVT.

The chain employs TRBV28 and TRBJ2-7; no clear D gene. V lost 1 base and J lost 7, with 5 bases in between. Germline loops: CDR1 MDHEN, CDR2 SYDVKM. CDR3 length equals 11 residues. The CDR3 reads CASSLSREQYF. The DNA for the CDR3 is TGTGCCAGCAGTTTATCTAGGGAGCAGTACTTC.

The table lists this clone with a few counts. The genes are TRBV2 and TRBJ1-2, with D perhaps TRBD1 (6 bases). Germline V gene sequence: CDR1 SNHLY, CDR2 FYNNEI. Trimming removed 7 bases at V and 8 bases at J, with 17 bases between. CDR3 length: 13 amino acids. The DNA of the CDR3 is TGTGCCAGCAACCGGGGGGCTAGTAGCGGCTACACCTTC. Translating gives CASNRGASSGYTF. The full variable domain, with the rest looked up from reference TRBV2 and TRBJ1-2, is EPEVTQTPSHQVTQMGQEVILRCVPISNHLYFYWYRQILGQKVEFLVSFYNNEISEKSEIFDDQFSVERPDGSNFTLKIRSTKLEDSAMYFCASNRGASSGYTFGSGTRLTVV.

The V call is TRBV2, the J call TRBJ1-5; D might be TRBD1 (5 bases). V dropped 9 bases and J dropped 5 bases, with 14 bases sitting between them. CDR1 and CDR2 (germline): SNHLY, FYNNEI. This CDR3 spans 13 amino acids. CDR3 residues: CASSGGTDQPQHF. CDR3 in DNA: TGTGCCAGTAGCGGGGGGACTGATCAGCCCCAGCATTTT.

This chain uses TRBV7-9 with TRBJ2-3; possibly TRBD1 for D (5 bases). Trimming cost V 1 base and J 9 bases, with 11 bases left between them. CDR3 length: 13 residues. The germline V gene encodes CDR1 SEHNR and CDR2 FQNEAQ (reference sequence). CDR3 in DNA: TGTGCCAGCAGCTTAGATCCGCCAGGGACGCAGTATTTT. Amino acid sequence: CASSLDPPGTQYF.

The CDR3 loop is CATSRAGGYSYNEQFF. The CDR3 DNA follows: TGTGCCACCAGCAGAGCAGGCGGGTATTCCTACAATGAGCAGTTCTTC. The chain couples TRBV15 to TRBJ2-1, with D possibly matching TRBD2 (5 bases). The V end lost 1 base, the J end lost 1 base, and 11 bases lay between the germline ends. Germline V gives CDR1 LNHNV, CDR2 YYDKDF (reference sequence). The CDR3 spans 16 residues.

This clone occurred once. This chain's CDR3 is CASRAGDSPLHF. The CDR3 coding sequence is TGTGCCTCGCGCGCGGGGGATTCACCCCTCCACTTT. The chain recombines TRBV3-1 (or the pseudogene TRBV3-2) with TRBJ1-6, with a tentative D call TRBD1 (5 bases). CDR1 and CDR2 from the germline V gene are LGHDT and YNNKEL (reference sequence). The CDR3 is made up of 12 amino acids. V lost 11 bases to trimming and J lost 8 bases, with 13 bases between them.

The chain recombines TRBV5-1 with TRBJ2-3; the match to TRBD1 covers 8 bases. This CDR3 is built from 15 residues. V dropped 4 bases and J dropped 2; count of bases not matched to a gene: 6. The germline V gene has CDR1 SGHRS and CDR2 YFSETQ. The CDR3 bases are TGCGCCAGCAGCCAGGGGGCCCATTACACAGATACGCAGTATTTT. Translated: CASSQGAHYTDTQYF.

The rearrangement links TRBV9 to TRBJ2-7; 13 bases are a match to TRBD2. From germline, CDR1 is SGDLS and CDR2 YYNGEE. V lost 4 bases, J lost 4 bases, and 2 bases stayed unmatched. This CDR3 is built from 14 residues. The CDR3 protein is CASSRLAGGYEQYF. The CDR3 nucleotides are TGTGCCAGCAGCCGACTAGCGGGGGGTTACGAGCAGTACTTC. Full variable domain (missing parts from reference TRBV9 and TRBJ2-7): DSGVTQTPKHLITATGQRVTLRCSPRSGDLSVYWYQQSLDQGLQFLIQYYNGEERAKGNILERFSAQQFPDLHSELNLSSLELGDSALYFCASSRLAGGYEQYFGPGTRLTVT.

As concerns this clone: Different DNA sequences within this sample yield the same CDR3. The rearrangement links TRBV5-1 to TRBJ1-5; TRBD1 is a possible D gene (6 bases). The germline CDR1 and CDR2 sequences are SGHRS and YFSETQ. There are 13 residues in the CDR3. Deletions cut 4 bases from V and 4 bases from J, with 9 bases between. As DNA, the CDR3 is TGCGCCAGCAGCCTTACAGGGAATCAGCCCCAGCATTTT. Translating it yields CASSLTGNQPQHF.

The chain employs TRBV5-4 and TRBJ2-1; D may be TRBD1 (6 bases). This CDR3 spans 13 amino acids. V was pared by 7 bases and J by 8 bases, with 16 bases between. Germline CDR1 and CDR2: SGHNT and YYREEE (reference sequence). The CDR3 reads CASRVGGTDEQFF. The CDR3 DNA reads as TGTGCCAGCCGGGTTGGGGGCACGGATGAGCAGTTCTTC.